This entry features one TCR beta chain sequence. These data come from a study of blood T cell repertoires in COVID-19. Trimming removed 4 bases at V and 1 base at J, with 13 bases between. The germline gives CDR1 MGHRA, CDR2 YSYEKL. The CDR3 consists of 15 residues. As handled by the study authors: By means of reference gene primer amplification, nucleated cell counts were estimated. Libraries were prepared by immunoSEQ multiplex PCR; TCRdb keeps only in-frame clonotypes and omits some of them. V and J calls and clone size come straight from that table; D and trimming were deduced from the DNA. This sample has some 26,000 clones, with about 89% found just once.

This receptor was obtained from a human donor in a cohort sampled during active COVID-19. The rearrangement uses TRBV4-1 and TRBJ1-1; D not certain. The specimen was peripheral blood. The DNA for the CDR3 is TGCGCCAGCAGCCCCGGTGGGCTTAAGAACACTGAAGCTTTCTTT. This codes for CASSPGGLKNTEAFF.